This is a list of T cell receptor beta chains from one sample in a study of blood T cell repertoires in COVID-19. Sequencing used immunoSEQ multiplex PCR; TCRdb keeps in-frame clones, though not all of them. The sample consists of approximately 110,000 clones, over 75% of them appearing once. The sample comprised peripheral blood. These receptors came from a man in his fifties or sixties with acute or convalescent COVID-19. CDR3s include the opening cysteine and the closing phenylalanine or tryptophan. Clone size is given for some rows only: seen once, a few or many times, or a class if the clone is expanded.

abundance,j_gene,v_gene,CDR3aa
.,TRBJ1-2,TRBV6-5,CASSYGGQGHGYTF
.,TRBJ2-2,TRBV6-5,CASSHQTGALGELFF
once,TRBJ2-6,TRBV14,CATTDRVPGANVLTF
.,TRBJ2-7,TRBV3-1/TRBV3-2,CASSSSSYEQYF
.,TRBJ1-1,TRBV12-5,CASGRGVNTEAFF
.,TRBJ1-2,TRBV9,CASSVREDYGYTF
.,TRBJ2-2,TRBV9,CASSVALRGPTNTGELFF
.,TRBJ1-2,TRBV12-3/TRBV12-4,CASSLNSGYGYTF
.,TRBJ1-6,TRBV3-1/TRBV3-2,CASSQVGGGLNNSPLHF
.,TRBJ1-5,TRBV6-5,CASSKQKNSNQPQHF
.,TRBJ2-1,TRBV10-1,CASSGMTSQQFF